Listed here are 21 T cell receptor beta chains from one sample, sequenced in a study of blood T cell repertoires in COVID-19. Profiled with immunoSEQ multiplex PCR; TCRdb holds only in-frame clones, not every one. The sample contains about 24,000 clones, approximately 68% of which appear only once. Source material: peripheral blood. The receptors shown here come from a woman of 80 years or more with acute or convalescent COVID-19.

This chain joins TRBV6-5 and TRBJ2-5, with TRBD1 matching over 8 bases. CDR3 length: 15 residues. The J segment lost 4 bases and the V segment lost 0 bases, leaving 4 bases of the junction unmatched. CDR1 and CDR2 from the germline V gene are MNHEY and SVGAGI. CDR3 in DNA: TGTGCCAGCAGTTACTCGAGGGACAGGAGAGAGACCCAGTACTTC. It specifies CASSYSRDRRETQYF.

The gene calls are TRBV14 and TRBJ2-7; TRBD2 is a possible D gene (7 bases). The CDR3 is made up of 15 amino acids. Trimming took off 4 bases at V and 5 bases at J, with 18 bases between the two ends. CDR1 SGHDN and CDR2 FVKESK come from the germline V gene. This CDR3 is CASSPLRGGGHEQYF. DNA for the CDR3: TGTGCCAGCAGCCCCCTGAGGGGGGGAGGGCACGAGCAGTACTTC.

This clone was detected many times. V usage is TRBV2 and J usage is TRBJ1-5, with D tentatively TRBD1 (6 bases). The germline V gene encodes CDR1 SNHLY and CDR2 FYNNEI. Trimming shortened V by 7 bases and J by 5 bases, and 15 bases separated the two germline ends. The CDR3 is 14 amino acids. Written as DNA, the CDR3 is TGTGCCAGCAAGGACAGCGTCGTTGATCAGCCCCAGCATTTT. Protein: CASKDSVVDQPQHF. Full variable domain (remainder filled in from reference TRBV2 and TRBJ1-5): EPEVTQTPSHQVTQMGQEVILRCVPISNHLYFYWYRQILGQKVEFLVSFYNNEISEKSEIFDDQFSVERPDGSNFTLKIRSTKLEDSAMYFCASKDSVVDQPQHFGDGTRLSIL.

The CDR3: CASSQKGQNYGYTF. Here the CDR3 DNA reads TGTGCCAGCTCTCAGAAGGGACAGAACTATGGCTACACCTTC. J is TRBJ1-2 and V is TRBV18; 7 bases map to TRBD1. The CDR3 spans 14 residues. Germline loops: CDR1 KGHSH, CDR2 LQKENI. After removal of 6 bases from V and 2 bases from J, the junction contained 6 bases not matched to a gene.

The chain has TRBV5-5 and TRBJ2-3; D is possibly TRBD2 (6 bases). The CDR3 runs 17 residues. Germline values: CDR1 SGHKS, CDR2 YYEKEE (reference sequence). The V and J ends lost 4 bases and 2 bases respectively, with 20 bases between them. Here the CDR3 reads CASSPYGPAGSTDTQYF. Written as DNA, the CDR3 is TGTGCCAGCAGCCCCTATGGGCCGGCGGGATCCACAGATACGCAGTATTTT.

The V and J genes are TRBV7-9 and TRBJ1-3; the D gene is possibly TRBD1 (5 bases). CDR1 and CDR2 from the germline V gene are SEHNR and FQNEAQ (reference sequence). The CDR3 totals 17 residues. V lost 2 bases to trimming and J lost 2 bases, with 16 bases between them. CDR3 DNA: TGTGCCAGCAGCTTACGGGGGGGAGAACTTACTGGAAACACCATATATTTT. Its protein product is CASSLRGGELTGNTIYF.

This rearrangement joins TRBV4-1 to TRBJ2-6; a possible D gene is TRBD1 (6 bases). CDR3 length equals 20 residues. Trimming took off 1 base at V and 0 bases at J, with 19 bases between the two ends. Germline loops: CDR1 MGHRA, CDR2 YSYEKL. The DNA of the CDR3 is TGCGCCAGCAGCCAAGGGATACAGGGTGGAGGTTTCTCTGGGGCCAACGTCCTGACTTTC. The encoded protein is CASSQGIQGGGFSGANVLTF.

The chain employs TRBV30 and TRBJ2-3; 9 bases line up with TRBD2. V dropped 0 bases and J dropped 9; count of bases not matched to a gene: 13. The V gene's germline CDR1 is GTSNPN and CDR2 SVGIG (reference sequence). The CDR3 extends over 16 amino acids. The CDR3: CAWSVDFAGGSSTQYF. CDR3 in DNA: TGTGCCTGGAGTGTAGACTTCGCGGGAGGGTCGTCAACGCAGTATTTT.

This clone appeared once. V gene TRBV6-6 combines with J gene TRBJ2-3; 10 bases are shared with TRBD2. J lost 2 bases, V lost 2 bases, and 4 bases had no gene match. The CDR3 has 16 residues. Per germline, CDR1 MNHNY and CDR2 SVGAGI (reference sequence). CDR3 sequence: CASSYQGLAYTDTQYF. CDR3 coding DNA: TGTGCCAGCAGTTACCAGGGACTAGCGTACACAGATACGCAGTATTTT.

The V call is TRBV28, the J call TRBJ2-3; 14 positions agree with TRBD2. Per germline, CDR1 MDHEN and CDR2 SYDVKM. CDR3 length: 13 residues. V was pared by 8 bases and J by 7 bases, with 2 bases of the junction left unmatched. The CDR3: CASGTSGSNTQYF. CDR3 DNA sequence: TGTGCCAGCGGGACTAGCGGGAGCAATACGCAGTATTTT.

This clone was seen once. CDR3 region: CASSQDPPSGSYNEQFF. The CDR3 DNA follows: TGCGCCAGCAGCCAAGATCCCCCTAGCGGGAGCTACAATGAGCAGTTCTTC. This rearrangement joins TRBV4-3 to TRBJ2-1; 10 bases match TRBD2. CDR1 LGHNA and CDR2 YSLEER come from the germline V gene. This CDR3 is 17 amino acids long. Trimming at V came to 0 bases and at J to 3 bases, leaving 5 bases not matched to a gene.

The genes are TRBV15 and TRBJ1-2; D not resolved. CDR1 LNHNV and CDR2 YYDKDF come from the germline V gene (reference sequence). Between the trimmed V and J ends, which lost 0 bases and 3 bases, there was a span of 11 bases. The CDR3 runs to 15 residues. The CDR3 protein is CATSRDPRPDYGYTF. The DNA of the CDR3 is TGTGCCACCAGCAGAGATCCGAGGCCTGACTATGGCTACACCTTC.

The J gene is TRBJ2-5, the V gene TRBV7-3; 10 nucleotides match TRBD1. The CDR3 spans 14 residues. V gave up 5 bases and J gave up 6 bases; unmatched junction bases: 6. Per germline, CDR1 SGHTA and CDR2 FQGTGA. The CDR3 spells CASSLTGQGKTQYF. Written as DNA, the CDR3 is TGTGCCAGCAGCCTGACGGGACAGGGGAAGACCCAGTACTTC.

V is TRBV5-1 and J is TRBJ2-2; D remains unclear. The V end was cut by 2 bases, the J end by 3 bases, with 14 bases between. The CDR3 has 16 amino acids. Germline V lookup: CDR1 SGHRS, CDR2 YFSETQ. Written as DNA, the CDR3 is TGCGCCAGCAGCTTTGAATCCGGGTCCTACACCGGGGAGCTGTTTTTT. Translating gives CASSFESGSYTGELFF.

The chain employs TRBV7-2 and TRBJ1-6; maybe TRBD1 (6 bases). CDR1 SGHTA and CDR2 FQGNSA come from the germline V gene. The V end was cut by 5 bases, the J end by 13 bases, with 15 bases between. This CDR3 is built from 13 residues. CDR3: CASSQSTGSPLHF. The CDR3 nucleotides are TGTGCCAGCAGCCAATCCACAGGGTCCCCCCTCCACTTT.

V usage is TRBV18 and J usage is TRBJ2-7; 9 bases line up with TRBD1. Germline V gives CDR1 KGHSH, CDR2 LQKENI. The ends lost 3 bases at V and 5 bases at J; junction bases unmatched: 5. This CDR3 is built from 14 residues. CDR3 sequence reads: CASSPRTGEDEQYF. For the CDR3, the DNA is TGTGCCAGCTCACCCCGGACAGGGGAGGACGAGCAGTACTTC.

V is TRBV3-1 (or the pseudogene TRBV3-2) and J is TRBJ1-4; no clear D. With 4 bases removed from V and 8 bases from J, the gap between germline ends came to 14 bases. This CDR3 region has 14 residues. Germline V gives CDR1 LGHDT, CDR2 YNNKEL (reference sequence). The CDR3 DNA reads TGTGCCAGCAGCCTCCGACTCGGTGGGGAAAAACTGTTTTTT. Translated, it gives CASSLRLGGEKLFF.

V and J are TRBV12-3 or TRBV12-4 and TRBJ1-5; D gene ambiguous. The CDR3 loop spans 13 amino acids. V lost 4 bases, J lost 5 bases, and 9 bases lay in between. CDR3 coding DNA: TGTGCCAGCAGTTGGGCCATACATCAGCCCCAGCATTTT. Translating it yields CASSWAIHQPQHF.

The chain couples TRBV2 to TRBJ2-2, with 16 positions matching TRBD2. This CDR3 is 19 amino acids long. J gave up 2 bases and V 7 bases, and 10 bases lay outside the gene matches. Germline CDR1 and CDR2: SNHLY and FYNNEI. The CDR3 spells CASTLPGLAGGTNTGELFF. The DNA for the CDR3 is TGTGCCAGCACCCTACCGGGACTAGCGGGAGGGACCAACACCGGGGAGCTGTTTTTT.

V and J are TRBV30 and TRBJ1-1; tentatively, D is TRBD1 (6 bases). V was cut by 0 bases and J by 6 bases, with 11 bases left in between. Germline lookup yields CDR1 GTSNPN and CDR2 SVGIG (reference sequence). The CDR3 sequence is 13 residues long. The CDR3, as DNA: TGTGCCTGGAGTGTCCAGGGGTATGCTGAAGCTTTCTTT. It codes for CAWSVQGYAEAFF.

The CDR3 nucleotides read TGTGCCAGCAGCAGGGGTAGGGATCAGCCCCAGCATTTT. Translated: CASSRGRDQPQHF. The rearrangement links TRBV27 to TRBJ1-5, with D maybe TRBD1 (6 bases). The germline V and J ends were trimmed by 6 bases and 5 bases, with 11 bases remaining between them. The CDR3 consists of 13 residues. CDR1 and CDR2 (germline): MNHEY, SMNVEV (reference sequence).